This T cell receptor beta chain was sequenced for a study of shared clonotypes between healthy human individuals. General study findings and limits: In having few donors, the study represented limited genetic and exposure-history diversity. Compared with clonotypes that all four donors shared, non-shared clonotypes had lower generation probabilities.

The table came from immunoSEQ multiplex PCR; TCRdb's copy has only in-frame clones and leaves some out. The sample yields over 1.4 million clones, roughly 96% seen once. The germline gives CDR1 GTSNPN, CDR2 SVGIG (reference sequence). The CDR3 runs 11 residues. This clone was picked up one time. The antigen remains undetermined. The origin of this receptor is a man between 25 and 39 years old in good health. The chain is built from TRBV30 and TRBJ2-3; the D call may be TRBD1 or TRBD2 (6 bases each). The sample was naive CD4+ T cells sorted from blood. Subset described: CD45RA+ positively selected. The CDR3 spells CAGGLADTQYF. The CDR3 coding sequence is TGTGCTGGGGGCCTAGCGGATACGCAGTATTTT. The full variable domain, rest sourced from reference TRBV30 and TRBJ2-3, is SQTIHQWPATLVQPVGSPLSLECTVEGTSNPNLYWYRQAAGRGLQLLFYSVGIGQISSEVPQNLSASRPQDRQFILSSKKLLLSDSGFYLCAGGLADTQYFGPGTRLTVL.